The 28 T cell receptor beta chains listed next were all sequenced from one sample in a study of blood T cell repertoires in COVID-19. The data were produced by immunoSEQ multiplex PCR, yet TCRdb's version contains in-frame clones alone and is incomplete. The top ten clones hold about 2.2% of a sample with over 200,000 clones, roughly 90% of them seen once. Sequencing was done on a sample of peripheral blood. These receptors came from a man aged 25 to 40 who had recovered from COVID-19.

This chain links TRBV7-9 with TRBJ1-1; possible D gene TRBD1, 5 bases. Germline values: CDR1 SEHNR, CDR2 FQNEAQ (reference sequence). Trimming removed 5 bases from V and 0 bases from J, with 13 bases in between. The CDR3 is 15 amino acids. The CDR3 nucleotides read TGTGCCAGCAGCGGAGACAGAGATCTGAACACTGAAGCTTTCTTT. It encodes CASSGDRDLNTEAFF.

This chain uses TRBV11-2 with TRBJ1-2; D unclear. This CDR3 is 17 amino acids long. The V end was cut by 5 bases, the J end by 1 base, with 20 bases between. CDR1 and CDR2 (germline): SGHAT, FQNNGV. The DNA for the CDR3 is TGTGCCAGCAGCACAGCCCGACCAGAAGCCTATAACTATGGCTACACCTTC. This encodes CASSTARPEAYNYGYTF.

The chain recombines TRBV19 with TRBJ1-2, with 7 bases aligning to TRBD1. The germline gives CDR1 LNHDA, CDR2 SQIVND (reference sequence). This CDR3 has 14 amino acids. V lost 4 bases, J lost 4 bases, and 6 bases stayed unmatched. The CDR3 spells CASSTQRTGYGYTF. CDR3 nucleotides: TGTGCCAGTAGTACCCAAAGGACAGGCTATGGCTACACCTTC.

The V call is TRBV24-1, the J call TRBJ2-3; D remains ambiguous. V gave up 3 bases and J gave up 6 bases, with 3 bases separating them. The CDR3 covers 11 residues. Germline V gives CDR1 KGHDR, CDR2 SFDVKD. The DNA for the CDR3 is TGTGCCACCAGTGATAGCGATACGCAGTATTTT. Protein product: CATSDSDTQYF.

V usage is TRBV5-1 and J usage is TRBJ1-2; D gene ambiguous. Germline V CDR1 and CDR2: SGHRS, YFSETQ. V was trimmed by 2 bases and J by 4 bases, leaving 12 bases between them. CDR3 length: 14 amino acids. CDR3 residues: CASSLDDTRYGYTF. The DNA for the CDR3 is TGCGCCAGCAGCTTAGACGACACCCGCTATGGCTACACCTTC. The full variable domain, in which reference TRBV5-1 and TRBJ1-2 provide the parts outside the CDR3, is KAGVTQTPRYLIKTRGQQVTLSCSPISGHRSVSWYQQTPGQGLQFLFEYFSETQRNKGNFPGRFSGRQFSNSRSEMNVSTLELGDSALYLCASSLDDTRYGYTFGSGTRLTVV.

The V and J genes are TRBV19 and TRBJ1-6, with a weak D call TRBD1 (5 bases). The germline CDR1 and CDR2 sequences are LNHDA and SQIVND (reference sequence). V lost 5 bases and J lost 10, with 15 bases in between. The CDR3 extends over 14 amino acids. CDR3 coding DNA: TGTGCCAGTAGTGCGGACCGTCGGGGGTCACCCCTCCACTTT. Translating it yields CASSADRRGSPLHF.

The chain recombines TRBV18 with TRBJ2-4, with D maybe TRBD1 (6 bases). The germline CDR1 and CDR2 sequences are KGHSH and LQKENI. The CDR3 runs 14 residues. Trimming pared 6 bases from V and 7 bases from J, leaving 16 bases between. The CDR3 nucleotides are TGTGCCAGCTCCCCCGGGACACCCACTAACATTCAGTACTTC. Translating it yields CASSPGTPTNIQYF.

The rearrangement uses TRBV19 and TRBJ2-7; 10 positions match TRBD1. Germline values: CDR1 LNHDA, CDR2 SQIVND (reference sequence). The CDR3 contains 12 residues. The DNA of the CDR3 is TGTGCTACCGGGACAGGGGTATACGAGCAGTACTTC. Encoded protein: CATGTGVYEQYF. Full variable domain (outside the CDR3, taken from reference TRBV19 and TRBJ2-7): DGGITQSPKYLFRKEGQNVTLSCEQNLNHDAMYWYRQDPGQGLRLIYYSQIVNDFQKGDIAEGYSVSREKKESFPLTVTSAQKNPTAFYLCATGTGVYEQYFGPGTRLTVT.

As concerns this clone: One end of the junction fails to match germline, which may point to a read error. The chain combines TRBV5-5 with TRBJ2-7; D gene uncertain. The germline V gene encodes CDR1 SGHKS and CDR2 YYEKEE (reference sequence). The CDR3 has 11 amino acids. The CDR3 DNA reads TGTGCCAGCGGCTTTTTAGAGAAGCAGTACTTC. Residues: CASGFLEKQYF.

The chain couples TRBV18 to TRBJ2-7; D uncertain. In germline, CDR1 is KGHSH, CDR2 LQKENI. Trimming took off 3 bases at V and 0 bases at J, with 9 bases between the two ends. The CDR3 contains 14 residues. The CDR3 DNA is TGTGCCAGCTCACCCCCGTCCCGCTCCTACGAGCAGTACTTC. It codes for CASSPPSRSYEQYF.

J is TRBJ2-7 and V is TRBV11-2; a weak D match, TRBD2 (6 bases). Germline values: CDR1 SGHAT, CDR2 FQNNGV. This CDR3 has 15 residues. The V and J ends lost 3 bases and 4 bases respectively, with 16 bases between them. DNA for the CDR3: TGTGCCAGCAGCTTTGGACGACTCGGGGGTTACGAGCAGTACTTC. Translated, it gives CASSFGRLGGYEQYF.

The chain uses TRBV11-3 and TRBJ1-1; TRBD1 agrees at 9 bases. J gave up 0 bases and V 5 bases, and 4 bases lay outside the gene matches. The CDR3 is made up of 15 amino acids. CDR1 is SGHNT, CDR2 YENEEA, per germline. CDR3: CASSSTGGMNTEAFF. In nucleotides, the CDR3 is TGTGCCAGCAGCAGTACAGGGGGCATGAACACTGAAGCTTTCTTT.

This clone was picked up one time. One end of the junction is discordant with germline, which a read error may explain. The chain uses TRBV28 and TRBJ2-3; the match to TRBD1 covers 9 bases. Germline CDR1 and CDR2: MDHEN and SYDVKM. There are 12 residues in the CDR3. The CDR3 DNA is TGTGCCAGCAGTTTATCGACAGGGGGAACCCATTTT. Amino acids: CASSLSTGGTHF.

The genes are TRBV4-2 and TRBJ2-7; 8 nucleotides line up with TRBD2. Germline V gives CDR1 LGHNA, CDR2 YNFKEQ. CDR3 size: 17 residues. The V gene end was trimmed by 0 bases and the J gene end by 3 bases; junction bases not matched to a gene: 10. The CDR3 bases are TGTGCCAGCAGCCAAGAACCTACCCGGGGGGGCATCTACGAGCAGTACTTC. It encodes CASSQEPTRGGIYEQYF.

As DNA, the CDR3 is TGTGCCAGCAGCCTCAACAATGGGGGGCAGCCCCAGCATTTT. Protein: CASSLNNGGQPQHF. The chain links TRBV5-6 to TRBJ1-5; TRBD1 is a possible D gene (5 bases). The CDR3 consists of 14 residues. Per germline, CDR1 SGHDT and CDR2 YYEEEE. Trimming stripped 4 bases from V and 7 bases from J, with 15 bases between.

The table lists this clone with a count of one. The V call is TRBV5-1, the J call TRBJ1-2; the D gene is possibly TRBD1 (6 bases). The V and J ends lost 5 bases and 7 bases respectively, with 15 bases between them. The germline V gene has CDR1 SGHRS and CDR2 YFSETQ. There are 13 residues in the CDR3. CDR3 sequence: CASRAGVVGGYTF. The CDR3 nucleotides read TGCGCCAGCAGAGCAGGGGTAGTGGGTGGCTACACCTTC.

The chain employs TRBV6-4 and TRBJ1-2; 7 nucleotides line up with TRBD1. This CDR3 is 13 amino acids long. With 6 bases clipped from V and 4 bases from J, the junction kept 5 bases outside the gene matches. The germline V gene has CDR1 MRHNA and CDR2 SNTAGT. CDR3 amino acids: CASSLGTAYGYTF. The CDR3 coding sequence is TGTGCCAGCAGCCTAGGGACAGCCTATGGCTACACCTTC.

This rearrangement joins TRBV4-1 to TRBJ1-1, with 8 bases aligning to TRBD1. CDR3 length: 13 amino acids. Germline CDR1 and CDR2: MGHRA and YSYEKL. Unmatched junction bases numbered 5, after V lost 10 bases and J lost 1 base. This CDR3 is CATDRGPNTEAFF. CDR3 in DNA: TGCGCCACAGACAGGGGACCGAACACTGAAGCTTTCTTT.

This clone was counted a single time. This chain uses TRBV7-2 with TRBJ1-2; D is unclear. Between the trimmed V and J ends, which lost 5 bases and 2 bases, there was a span of 15 bases. The germline CDR1 and CDR2 sequences are SGHTA and FQGNSA. This CDR3 has 15 residues. The CDR3 loop is CASSQYYTGNYGYTF. DNA for the CDR3: TGTGCCAGCAGCCAATACTATACGGGGAACTATGGCTACACCTTC.

This chain connects TRBV19 to TRBJ2-7, with D possibly being TRBD1 (6 bases). CDR1 LNHDA and CDR2 SQIVND come from the germline V gene (reference sequence). This CDR3 contains 15 residues. V lost 2 bases and J 1 base, leaving 12 bases between the germline ends. CDR3 coding DNA: TGTGCCAGTAGTATACACTCCAGGGGTTCCTACGAGCAGTACTTC. Translating gives CASSIHSRGSYEQYF.

In nucleotides, the CDR3 is TGCGCCAGCAGCTTGAGCCGATCCCATGGAAACACCATATATTTT. This gives the protein CASSLSRSHGNTIYF. The gene calls are TRBV5-1 and TRBJ1-3; D ambiguous. V was clipped by 1 base and J by 3 bases, with 11 bases between them. There are 15 residues in the CDR3. Germline-derived CDR1 and CDR2 are SGHRS and YFSETQ.

The chain joins TRBV18 to TRBJ2-7; D is unresolved. The germline V gene has CDR1 KGHSH and CDR2 LQKENI. V was clipped by 6 bases and J by 6 bases, with 15 bases between them. There are 13 residues in the CDR3. CDR3 sequence: CASSPVPNSEQYF. CDR3 DNA sequence: TGTGCCAGCTCCCCCGTTCCCAACTCCGAGCAGTACTTC. Complete variable domain (other parts from reference TRBV18 and TRBJ2-7): NAGVMQNPRHLVRRRGQEARLRCSPMKGHSHVYWYRQLPEEGLKFMVYLQKENIIDESGMPKERFSAEFPKEGPSILRIQQVVRGDSAAYFCASSPVPNSEQYFGPGTRLTVT.

This rearrangement joins TRBV27 to TRBJ1-1; D gene uncertain. The CDR3 is 13 amino acids. Germline assignment: CDR1 MNHEY and CDR2 SMNVEV (reference sequence). Trimming removed 5 bases at V and 4 bases at J, with 11 bases between. In DNA form, the CDR3 reads TGTGCCAGCAGTAGAGGGTCCGGCACTGAAGCTTTCTTT. As protein: CASSRGSGTEAFF.

V usage is TRBV19 and J usage is TRBJ2-1; 11 bases line up with TRBD2. The ends lost 0 bases at V and 2 bases at J; junction bases unmatched: 3. The CDR3 is 17 residues long. Germline V gene sequence: CDR1 LNHDA, CDR2 SQIVND (reference sequence). The CDR3 DNA sequence: TGTGCCAGTAGTATAGATACTAGCGGGGGACCCTACAATGAGCAGTTCTTC. Encoded protein: CASSIDTSGGPYNEQFF.

This chain connects TRBV5-1 to TRBJ1-1; 8 nucleotides agree with TRBD1. Germline assignment: CDR1 SGHRS and CDR2 YFSETQ. J was trimmed by 2 bases and V by 4 bases; bases with no gene match: 13. The CDR3 is 17 residues long. The CDR3 DNA reads as TGCGCCAGCAGCCCGAAGGGGCAGGGGGCTACCAACACTGAAGCTTTCTTT. This gives the protein CASSPKGQGATNTEAFF.

The chain recombines TRBV6-5 with TRBJ2-1; TRBD2 agrees at 7 bases. V lost 8 bases and J lost 4; bases outside the gene matches: 11. CDR1 is MNHEY, CDR2 SVGAGI, per germline. CDR3 length: 15 residues. CDR3 DNA sequence: TGTGCCAGCGGGTCACTAGCGCTTTATTACAATGAGCAGTTCTTC. Encoded protein: CASGSLALYYNEQFF.

The chain uses TRBV11-2 and TRBJ2-7, with a tentative D call TRBD1 (6 bases). The CDR3 runs 12 residues. The V end lost 5 bases, the J end lost 6 bases, and 11 bases lay between the germline ends. Germline CDR1 and CDR2: SGHAT and FQNNGV. The CDR3 protein is CASSVQGSEQYF. As DNA, the CDR3 is TGTGCCAGCAGCGTACAGGGTAGCGAGCAGTACTTC.

The count of this clone is one. The V and J genes are TRBV3-1 (or the pseudogene TRBV3-2) and TRBJ2-5, with a tentative D call TRBD1 (5 bases). Germline values: CDR1 LGHDT, CDR2 YNNKEL (reference sequence). Trimming took 0 bases from V and 7 from J, leaving 12 bases between them. The CDR3 has 14 amino acids. The CDR3 spells CASSQEYRFGTQYF. The CDR3 DNA is TGTGCCAGCAGCCAAGAGTACAGGTTCGGGACCCAGTACTTC.